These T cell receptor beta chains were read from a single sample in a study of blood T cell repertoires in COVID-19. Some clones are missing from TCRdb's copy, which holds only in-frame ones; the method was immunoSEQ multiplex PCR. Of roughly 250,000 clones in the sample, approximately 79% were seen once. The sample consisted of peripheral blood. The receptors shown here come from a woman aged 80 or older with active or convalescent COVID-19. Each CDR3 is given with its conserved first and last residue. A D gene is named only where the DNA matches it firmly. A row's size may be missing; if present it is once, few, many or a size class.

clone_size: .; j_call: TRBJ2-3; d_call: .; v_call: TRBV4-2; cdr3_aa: CASSQPRGSTQYF; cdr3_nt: TGTGCCAGCAGCCAACCGCGGGGAAGTACGCAGTATTTT
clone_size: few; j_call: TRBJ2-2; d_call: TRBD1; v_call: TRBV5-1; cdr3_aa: CASSAPGGNTGELFF; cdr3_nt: TGCGCCAGCAGCGCCCCAGGGGGTAACACCGGGGAGCTGTTTTTT
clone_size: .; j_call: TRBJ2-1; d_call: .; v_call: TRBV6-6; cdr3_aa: CAIKRLPYNEQFF; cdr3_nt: TGTGCCATCAAGAGGTTACCCTACAATGAGCAGTTCTTC
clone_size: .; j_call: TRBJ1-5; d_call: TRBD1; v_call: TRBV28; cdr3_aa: CASTDRGSNQPQHF; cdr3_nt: TGTGCCAGCACAGACAGGGGAAGCAATCAGCCCCAGCATTTT
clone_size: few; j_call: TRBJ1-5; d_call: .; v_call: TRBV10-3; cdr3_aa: CAISQGLSVQPQHF; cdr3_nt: TGTGCCATCAGTCAGGGGTTGTCTGTCCAGCCCCAGCATTTT
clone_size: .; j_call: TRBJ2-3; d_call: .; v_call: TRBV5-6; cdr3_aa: CASSITREGADTQYF; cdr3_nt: TGTGCCAGCAGCATTACCCGAGAAGGGGCAGATACGCAGTATTTT
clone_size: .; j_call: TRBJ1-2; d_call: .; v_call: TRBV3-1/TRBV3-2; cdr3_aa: CASSQDSAGKRYGYTF; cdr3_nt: TGTGCCAGCAGCCAAGATTCGGCAGGGAAACGCTATGGCTACACCTTC
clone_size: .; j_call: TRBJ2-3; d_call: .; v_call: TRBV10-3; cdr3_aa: CASTSGTSTDTQYF; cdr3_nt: TGTGCCAGTACATCCGGGACTAGCACAGATACGCAGTATTTT
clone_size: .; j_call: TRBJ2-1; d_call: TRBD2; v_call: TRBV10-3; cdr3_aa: CAITPGTSDYNEQFF; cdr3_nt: TGTGCCATCACCCCGGGGACTAGTGATTACAATGAGCAGTTCTTC
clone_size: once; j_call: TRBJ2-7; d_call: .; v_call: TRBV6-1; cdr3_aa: CASSENVVRDQYF; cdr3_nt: TGTGCCAGCAGTGAAAACGTAGTCAGGGATCAGTACTTC
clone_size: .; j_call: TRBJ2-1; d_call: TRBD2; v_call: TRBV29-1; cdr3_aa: CSVESTSGLTYNEQFF; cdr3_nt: TGCAGCGTTGAATCGACTAGCGGATTAACCTACAATGAGCAGTTCTTC
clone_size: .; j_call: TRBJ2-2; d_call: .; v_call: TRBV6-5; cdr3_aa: CASRRTDLNTGELFF; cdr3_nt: TGTGCCAGCAGGAGGACGGACTTGAACACCGGGGAGCTGTTTTTT
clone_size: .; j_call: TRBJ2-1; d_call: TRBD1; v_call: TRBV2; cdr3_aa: CASSPRPLDRGNEQFF; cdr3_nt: TGTGCCAGCAGTCCGCGTCCGCTCGACAGGGGGAATGAGCAGTTCTTC
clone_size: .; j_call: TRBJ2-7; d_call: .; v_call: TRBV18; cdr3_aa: CASSLSPSYEQYF; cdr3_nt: TGTGCCAGCTCACTCTCCCCGTCCTACGAGCAGTACTTC
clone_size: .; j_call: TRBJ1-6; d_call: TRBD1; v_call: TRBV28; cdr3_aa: CASSLSGTGNSPLHF; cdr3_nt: TGTGCCAGCAGTTTGTCCGGGACAGGGAATTCACCCCTCCACTTT
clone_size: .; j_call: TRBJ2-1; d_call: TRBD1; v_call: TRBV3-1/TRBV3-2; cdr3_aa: CASSLLPGQGFHNEQFF; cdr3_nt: TGTGCCAGCAGCCTCCTCCCGGGACAGGGGTTTCACAATGAGCAGTTCTTC
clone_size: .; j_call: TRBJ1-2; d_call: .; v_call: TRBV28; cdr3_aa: CASSLSGGESYTF; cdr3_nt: TGTGCCAGCAGTTTATCGGGGGGGGAGAGCTACACCTTC
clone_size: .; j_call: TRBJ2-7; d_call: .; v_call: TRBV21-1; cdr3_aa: CASKGAGTLLTKQYF; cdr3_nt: TGTGCCAGCAAGGGGGCTGGGACTCTATTAACTAAGCAGTACTTC
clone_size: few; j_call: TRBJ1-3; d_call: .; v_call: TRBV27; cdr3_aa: CASSFGGVGNTIYF; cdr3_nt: TGTGCCAGCAGTTTTGGAGGGGTCGGAAACACCATATATTTT
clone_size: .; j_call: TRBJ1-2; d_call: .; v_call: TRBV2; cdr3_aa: CASSTGPTSGYTF; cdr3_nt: TGTGCCAGCAGCACAGGGCCTACCTCAGGCTACACCTTC
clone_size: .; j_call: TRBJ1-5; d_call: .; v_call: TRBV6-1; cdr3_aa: CASSEAQGNQPQHF; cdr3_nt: TGTGCCAGCAGTGAAGCACAGGGCAATCAGCCCCAGCATTTT
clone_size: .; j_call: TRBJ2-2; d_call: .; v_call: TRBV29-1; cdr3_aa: CSVQGTGELFF; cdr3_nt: TGCAGCGTCCAGGGTACCGGGGAGCTGTTTTTT
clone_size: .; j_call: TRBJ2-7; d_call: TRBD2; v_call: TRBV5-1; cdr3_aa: CASSGTSGSFEQYF; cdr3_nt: TGCGCCAGCAGCGGGACTAGCGGGAGTTTCGAGCAGTACTTC
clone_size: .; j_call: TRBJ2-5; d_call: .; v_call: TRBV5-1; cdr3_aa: CASSSIGLPQETQYF; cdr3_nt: TGCGCCAGCAGCTCCATAGGACTACCCCAAGAGACCCAGTACTTC
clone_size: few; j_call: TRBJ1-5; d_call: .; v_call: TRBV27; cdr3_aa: CASSRIGQNNQPQHF; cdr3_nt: TGTGCCAGCAGCCGGATAGGACAGAATAATCAGCCCCAGCATTTT
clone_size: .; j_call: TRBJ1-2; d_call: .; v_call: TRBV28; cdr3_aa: CASSYQGSGYTF; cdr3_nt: TGTGCCAGCAGTTATCAGGGGAGCGGCTACACCTTC
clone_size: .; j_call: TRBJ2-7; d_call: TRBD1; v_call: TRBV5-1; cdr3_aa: CASSLAQGGYEQYF; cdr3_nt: TGCGCCAGCAGCTTGGCACAGGGGGGCTACGAGCAGTACTTC
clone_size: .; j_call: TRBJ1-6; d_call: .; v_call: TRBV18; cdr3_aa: CASSPVGTGQYYSPLHF; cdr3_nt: TGTGCCAGCTCACCCGTAGGCACAGGCCAATATTATTCACCCCTCCACTTT
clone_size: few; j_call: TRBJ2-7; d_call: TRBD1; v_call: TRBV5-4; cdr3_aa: CASSTDRGPYEQYF; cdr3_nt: TGTGCCAGCAGCACAGACAGGGGGCCCTACGAGCAGTACTTC
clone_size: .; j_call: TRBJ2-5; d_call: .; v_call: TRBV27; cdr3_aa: CASSPGGGGETQYF; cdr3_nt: TGTGCCAGCAGCCCAGGTGGCGGAGGGGAGACCCAGTACTTC
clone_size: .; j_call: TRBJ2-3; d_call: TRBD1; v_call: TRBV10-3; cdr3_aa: CATTGTGDTDTQYF; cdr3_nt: TGTGCCACCACCGGGACAGGGGACACAGATACGCAGTATTTT
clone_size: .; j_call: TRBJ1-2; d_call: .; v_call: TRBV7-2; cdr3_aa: CASSLRQTASSYGYTF; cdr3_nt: TGTGCCAGCAGCTTACGGCAGACAGCGTCCTCCTATGGCTACACCTTC
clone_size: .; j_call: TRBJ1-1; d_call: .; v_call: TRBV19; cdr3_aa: CARSQGDTEAFF; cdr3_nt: TGTGCCAGATCACAGGGTGACACTGAAGCTTTCTTT
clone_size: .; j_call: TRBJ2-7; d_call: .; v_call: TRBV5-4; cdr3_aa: CASSLGANNYEQYF; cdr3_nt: TGTGCCAGCAGCTTGGGGGCCAACAACTACGAGCAGTACTTC
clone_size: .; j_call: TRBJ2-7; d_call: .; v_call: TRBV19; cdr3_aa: CASGILGATGEQYF; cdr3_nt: TGTGCCAGCGGAATCCTTGGGGCCACCGGGGAGCAGTACTTC
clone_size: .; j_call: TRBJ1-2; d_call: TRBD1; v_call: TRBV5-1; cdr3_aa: CASSLVDRVDGYTF; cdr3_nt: TGCGCCAGCAGCTTGGTCGACAGGGTGGATGGCTACACCTTC
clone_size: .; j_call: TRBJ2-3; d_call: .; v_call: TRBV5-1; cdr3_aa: CASSSSLETTDTQYF; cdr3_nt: TGCGCCAGCAGCTCCTCACTGGAGACCACAGATACGCAGTATTTT
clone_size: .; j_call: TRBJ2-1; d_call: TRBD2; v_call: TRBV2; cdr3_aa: CASSLLAGVGNEQFF; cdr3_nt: TGTGCCAGCAGTTTACTAGCGGGAGTCGGCAATGAGCAGTTCTTC
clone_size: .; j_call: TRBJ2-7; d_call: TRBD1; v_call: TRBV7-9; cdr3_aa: CASSLPIGQDNSYEQYF; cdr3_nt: TGTGCCAGCAGCTTGCCCATTGGACAGGATAACTCCTACGAGCAGTACTTC
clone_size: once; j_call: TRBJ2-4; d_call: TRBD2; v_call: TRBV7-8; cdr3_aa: CASSPLWASGERAKNIQYF; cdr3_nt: TGTGCCAGCAGCCCCCTGTGGGCTAGCGGGGAGAGGGCCAAAAACATTCAGTACTTC
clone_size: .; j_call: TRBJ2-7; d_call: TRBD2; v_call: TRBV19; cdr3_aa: CASSIFLAGAYEQYF; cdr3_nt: TGTGCCAGTAGTATATTCCTAGCGGGAGCCTACGAGCAGTACTTC
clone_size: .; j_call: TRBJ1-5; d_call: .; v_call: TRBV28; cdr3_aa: CASSFASGTSDQPQHF; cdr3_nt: TGTGCCAGCAGTTTTGCTTCCGGGACTAGCGATCAGCCCCAGCATTTT
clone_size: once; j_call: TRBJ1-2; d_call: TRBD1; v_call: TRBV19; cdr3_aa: CASSIFVQGEGYTF; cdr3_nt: TGTGCCAGTAGTATATTTGTCCAGGGGGAAGGCTACACCTTC
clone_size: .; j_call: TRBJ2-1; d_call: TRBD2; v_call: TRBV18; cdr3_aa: CASSPRTSGRVNEQFF; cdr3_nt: TGTGCCAGCTCACCTCGGACTAGCGGGAGGGTGAATGAGCAGTTCTTC
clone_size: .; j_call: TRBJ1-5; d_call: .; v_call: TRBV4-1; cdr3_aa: CASSQRDSNQPQHF; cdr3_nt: TGCGCCAGCAGCCAACGAGATAGCAATCAGCCCCAGCATTTT
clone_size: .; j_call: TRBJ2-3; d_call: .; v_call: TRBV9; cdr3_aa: CASSVRTGGRTDTQYF; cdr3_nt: TGTGCCAGCAGCGTCAGGACGGGGGGCCGCACAGATACGCAGTATTTT
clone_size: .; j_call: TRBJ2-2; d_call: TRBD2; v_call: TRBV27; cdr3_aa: CASSRAGGNTGELFF; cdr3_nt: TGTGCCAGCAGTCGGGCGGGAGGGAACACCGGGGAGCTGTTTTTT
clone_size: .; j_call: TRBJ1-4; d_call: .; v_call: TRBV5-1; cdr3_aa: CASSFGTPTTNEKLFF; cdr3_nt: TGCGCCAGCAGCTTCGGGACACCTACAACTAATGAAAAACTGTTTTTT
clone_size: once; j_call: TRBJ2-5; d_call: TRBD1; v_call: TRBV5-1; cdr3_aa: CASSLEARGKETQYF; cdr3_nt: TGCGCCAGCAGCTTGGAGGCCAGGGGGAAAGAGACCCAGTACTTC
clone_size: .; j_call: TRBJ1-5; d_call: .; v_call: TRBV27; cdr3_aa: CASSPTGNNQPQHF; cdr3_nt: TGTGCCAGCAGTCCAACAGGGAATAATCAGCCCCAGCATTTT
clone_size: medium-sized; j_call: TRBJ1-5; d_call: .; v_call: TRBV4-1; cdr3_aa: CASSQRQAAGNQPQHF; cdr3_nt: TGCGCCAGCAGCCAACGACAGGCGGCGGGCAATCAGCCCCAGCATTTT
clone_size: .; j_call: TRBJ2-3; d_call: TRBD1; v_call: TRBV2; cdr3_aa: CAGSGQGTDTQYF; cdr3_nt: TGTGCCGGGTCGGGACAGGGCACAGATACGCAGTATTTT
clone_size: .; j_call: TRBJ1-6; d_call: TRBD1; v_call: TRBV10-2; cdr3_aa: CASSERRGDSPLHF; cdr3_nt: TGCGCCAGCAGTGAACGCAGGGGGGATTCACCCCTCCACTTT
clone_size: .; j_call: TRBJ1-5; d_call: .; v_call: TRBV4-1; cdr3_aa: CASSLDRLSNQPQHF; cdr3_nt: TGCGCCAGCAGTCTTGACAGACTTAGCAATCAGCCCCAGCATTTT
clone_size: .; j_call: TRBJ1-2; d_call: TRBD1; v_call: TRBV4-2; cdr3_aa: CASSQTTGGDGYTF; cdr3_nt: TGTGCCAGCAGCCAAACAACAGGGGGCGATGGCTACACCTTC
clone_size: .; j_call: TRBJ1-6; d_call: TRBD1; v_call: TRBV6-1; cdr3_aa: CASSVRPQGAGNSPLHF; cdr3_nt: TGTGCCAGCAGTGTACGGCCGCAGGGGGCCGGGAATTCACCCCTCCACTTT
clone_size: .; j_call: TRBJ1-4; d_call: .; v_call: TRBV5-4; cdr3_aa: CASSLVRGPRTNEKLFF; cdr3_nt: TGTGCCAGCAGCTTGGTCAGGGGCCCAAGAACTAATGAAAAACTGTTTTTT
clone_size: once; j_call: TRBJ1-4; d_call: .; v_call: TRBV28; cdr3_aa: CASRIGQTINEKLFF; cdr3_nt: TGTGCCAGCAGGATCGGACAGACTATTAATGAAAAACTGTTTTTT